The 2 T cell receptor beta chains below all came from one sample that was sequenced in a study of T cell clones after liver transplantation. Method: immunoSEQ multiplex PCR; TCRdb's copy keeps in-frame clones and lacks some. The sample lists 93,000 or so clones, about 86% occurring once. Sequencing used CD4+ T cells from blood, obtained approximately 43 months after liver transplant. These TCRs come from a human patient who received a liver transplant. Some T cells may have come from the graft donor.

The table lists this clone with a few counts. The gene calls are TRBV7-8 and TRBJ2-3; the match to TRBD1 covers 7 bases. The J segment lost 2 bases and the V segment lost 5 bases, leaving 7 bases of the junction unmatched. In germline, CDR1 is SGHVS, CDR2 FQNEAQ. This CDR3 is 15 amino acids long. In DNA form, the CDR3 reads TGTGCCAGCAGCACCAGGGGGAAGCTCACAGATACGCAGTATTTT. Its protein product is CASSTRGKLTDTQYF. Drawing the rest from reference TRBV7-8 and TRBJ2-3, the complete variable domain is GAGVSQSPRYKVAKRGQDVALRCDPISGHVSLFWYQQALGQGPEFLTYFQNEAQLDKSGLPSDRFFAERPEGSVSTLKIQRTQQEDSAVYLCASSTRGKLTDTQYFGPGTRLTVL.

This clone showed up just once. This chain uses TRBV11-2 with TRBJ1-2; D not resolved. Germline lookup yields CDR1 SGHAT and CDR2 FQNNGV. V lost 0 bases to trimming and J lost 3 bases, with 17 bases between them. The CDR3 spans 17 residues. CDR3: CASSLDFIRPDDYGYTF. CDR3 coding DNA: TGTGCCAGCAGCTTAGATTTTATACGGCCGGACGACTATGGCTACACCTTC.